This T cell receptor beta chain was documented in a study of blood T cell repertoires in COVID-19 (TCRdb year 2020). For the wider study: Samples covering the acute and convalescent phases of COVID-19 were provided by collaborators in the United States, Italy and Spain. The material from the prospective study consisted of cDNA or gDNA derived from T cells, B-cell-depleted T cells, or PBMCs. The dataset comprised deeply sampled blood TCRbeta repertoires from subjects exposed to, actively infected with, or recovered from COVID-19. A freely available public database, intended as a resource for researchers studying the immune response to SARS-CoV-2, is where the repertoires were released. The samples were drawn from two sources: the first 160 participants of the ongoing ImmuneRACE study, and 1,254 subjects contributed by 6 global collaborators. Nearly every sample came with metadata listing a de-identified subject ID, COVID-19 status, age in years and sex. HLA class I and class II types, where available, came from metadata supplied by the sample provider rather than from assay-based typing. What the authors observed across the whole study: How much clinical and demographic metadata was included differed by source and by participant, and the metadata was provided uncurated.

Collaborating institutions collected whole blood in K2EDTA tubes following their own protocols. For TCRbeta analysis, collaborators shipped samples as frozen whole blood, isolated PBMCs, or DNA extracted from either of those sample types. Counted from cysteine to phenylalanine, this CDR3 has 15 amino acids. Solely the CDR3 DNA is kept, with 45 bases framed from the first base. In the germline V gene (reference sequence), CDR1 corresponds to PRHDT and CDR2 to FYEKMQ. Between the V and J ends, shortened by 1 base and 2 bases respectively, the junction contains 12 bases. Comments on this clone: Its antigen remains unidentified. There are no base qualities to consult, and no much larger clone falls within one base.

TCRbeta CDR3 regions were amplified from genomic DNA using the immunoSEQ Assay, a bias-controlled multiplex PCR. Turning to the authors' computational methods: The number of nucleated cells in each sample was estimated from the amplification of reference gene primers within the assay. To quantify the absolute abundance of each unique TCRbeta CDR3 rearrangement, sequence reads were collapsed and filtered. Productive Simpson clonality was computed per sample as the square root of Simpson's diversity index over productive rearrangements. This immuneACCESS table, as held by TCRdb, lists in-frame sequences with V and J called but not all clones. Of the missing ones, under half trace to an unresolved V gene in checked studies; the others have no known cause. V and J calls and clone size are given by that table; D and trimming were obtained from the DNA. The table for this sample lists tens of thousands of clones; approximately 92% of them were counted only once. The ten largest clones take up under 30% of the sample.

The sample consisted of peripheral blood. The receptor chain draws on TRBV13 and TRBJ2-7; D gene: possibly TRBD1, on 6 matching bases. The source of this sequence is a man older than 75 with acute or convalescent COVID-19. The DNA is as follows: TGTGCCAGCAGCTTAGACGGGACAATAGCCTACGAGCAGTACTTC. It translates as CASSLDGTIAYEQYF.